A single sample gave rise to the 30 T cell receptor beta chains below, sequenced in a study of blood T cell repertoires in COVID-19. Sequenced by immunoSEQ multiplex PCR; TCRdb stores in-frame clones only, minus some. The top ten hold about 0.94% of the sample, which has around 300,000 clones, 89% seen once. Sequencing was performed on peripheral blood. The source is a woman aged 40-49 years who had recovered from COVID-19.

The chain couples TRBV12-3 or TRBV12-4 to TRBJ1-2; D is unresolved. The CDR3 extends over 13 amino acids. Trimming took off 1 base at V and 7 bases at J, with 10 bases between the two ends. The CDR3 sequence is CASSLVVSGGYTF. DNA of the CDR3: TGTGCCAGCAGTTTAGTAGTTTCGGGTGGCTACACCTTC.

This clone occurred once. This chain links TRBV28 with TRBJ2-7, with D perhaps TRBD2 (6 bases). Deletions cut 8 bases from V and 5 bases from J, with 22 bases between. CDR3 length: 15 amino acids. Germline loops: CDR1 MDHEN, CDR2 SYDVKM. The chain's CDR3 is CASPPPGLASHEQYF. The CDR3 coding sequence is TGTGCCAGCCCCCCCCCGGGACTTGCCTCACACGAGCAGTACTTC.

CDR3 amino acids: CSVGQGVQETQYF. The CDR3 DNA sequence: TGCAGCGTAGGACAGGGGGTCCAAGAGACCCAGTACTTC. The chain employs TRBV29-1 and TRBJ2-5; 10 positions match TRBD1. The V gene's germline CDR1 is SQVTM and CDR2 ANQGSEA. The CDR3 runs to 13 residues. After removal of 6 bases from V and 1 base from J, the junction contained 2 bases not matched to a gene.

This chain uses TRBV10-1 with TRBJ2-2; 9 nucleotides align to TRBD1. With 4 bases clipped from V and 5 bases from J, the junction kept 5 bases outside the gene matches. The V gene's germline CDR1 is WNHNN and CDR2 SYGVQD (reference sequence). The CDR3 loop spans 15 amino acids. DNA of the CDR3: TGCGCCAGCAGTGTGGACAGGGGTGGTACCGGGGAGCTGTTTTTT. This sequence encodes CASSVDRGGTGELFF.

This clone was seen more than once but under ten times. The chain couples TRBV7-3 to TRBJ1-4, with TRBD1 matching over 7 bases. With 3 bases clipped from V and 6 bases from J, the junction kept 16 bases outside the gene matches. Germline values: CDR1 SGHTA, CDR2 FQGTGA. CDR3 length equals 18 residues. This CDR3 reads CASSLRNRGIAKYEKLFF. In nucleotides, the CDR3 is TGTGCCAGCAGCTTGAGGAACAGGGGTATTGCCAAATATGAAAAACTGTTTTTT.

This clone has just one count. The J gene is TRBJ2-2, the V gene TRBV27, with 11 bases matching TRBD2. Per germline, CDR1 MNHEY and CDR2 SMNVEV (reference sequence). The CDR3 totals 18 residues. V lost 0 bases, J lost 4 bases, and 7 bases stayed unmatched. CDR3 sequence: CASSLSVAGGVPTGELFF. The CDR3 DNA is TGTGCCAGCAGTTTATCTGTAGCGGGAGGGGTTCCCACCGGGGAGCTGTTTTTT.

The rearrangement uses TRBV9 and TRBJ2-5, with 13 nucleotides matching TRBD2. The germline gives CDR1 SGDLS, CDR2 YYNGEE. V lost 3 bases, J lost 4 bases, and 6 bases stayed unmatched. CDR3 length: 16 residues. For the CDR3, the DNA is TGTGCCAGCAGCGAAGGACTAGCGGGAGTGGGAGAGACCCAGTACTTC. It translates to CASSEGLAGVGETQYF.

This rearrangement joins TRBV10-3 to TRBJ1-1, with 8 bases lining up with TRBD1. Germline V gene data show CDR1 as ENHRY and CDR2 as SYGVKD. The junction had 5 bases not matched to a gene; V was cut back by 10 bases and J by 1 base. This CDR3 region has 13 residues. DNA for the CDR3: TGTGCCACCTGGGGGACAGGGAACACTGAAGCTTTCTTT. Translation: CATWGTGNTEAFF.

This sequence joins TRBV5-4 and TRBJ2-2; D is undetermined. Germline CDR1 reads SGHNT; CDR2 reads YYREEE (reference sequence). The CDR3 consists of 14 residues. V lost 2 bases to trimming and J lost 0 bases, with 5 bases between them. For the CDR3, the DNA is TGTGCCAGCAGCTTTTTAGCGAACACCGGGGAGCTGTTTTTT. It codes for CASSFLANTGELFF.

This sequence joins TRBV7-9 and TRBJ2-3, with 15 bases matching TRBD2. Trimming cost V 5 bases and J 1 base; bases outside gene matches: 7. Germline-derived CDR1 and CDR2 are SEHNR and FQNEAQ (reference sequence). This CDR3 has 18 residues. The CDR3 is CASSAGLAGGWGTDTQYF. CDR3 nucleotides: TGTGCCAGCAGCGCTGGACTAGCGGGAGGGTGGGGCACAGATACGCAGTATTTT. Supplemented by reference TRBV7-9 and TRBJ2-3, the full variable domain reads DTGVSQNPRHKITKRGQNVTFRCDPISEHNRLYWYRQTLGQGPEFLTYFQNEAQLEKSRLLSDRFSAERPKGSFSTLEIQRTEQGDSAMYLCASSAGLAGGWGTDTQYFGPGTRLTVL.

The chain links TRBV3-1 (or the pseudogene TRBV3-2) to TRBJ2-3, with 15 bases fitting TRBD2. J gave up 4 bases and V 3 bases, and 5 bases lay outside the gene matches. The CDR3 extends over 17 amino acids. The V gene's germline CDR1 is LGHDT and CDR2 YNNKEL (reference sequence). The CDR3 bases are TGTGCCAGCAGCCATCCAGGACTAGCGGGAGGGTCAGATACGCAGTATTTT. It codes for CASSHPGLAGGSDTQYF.

This clone was detected a few times. V gene TRBV7-2 combines with J gene TRBJ2-7, with TRBD1 identical over 8 bases. The CDR3 has 14 amino acids. From germline, CDR1 is SGHTA and CDR2 FQGNSA. V lost 6 bases to trimming and J lost 7 bases; unmatched junction nucleotides: 11. The chain's CDR3 is CASRPGQGAREQYF. The CDR3 DNA sequence: TGTGCCAGCAGACCCGGCCAGGGGGCGCGGGAGCAGTACTTC.

The rearrangement uses TRBV5-6 and TRBJ1-2; 12 bases are shared with TRBD1. With V trimmed by 4 bases and J by 8 bases, 6 bases remained unmatched. The V gene's germline CDR1 is SGHDT and CDR2 YYEEEE. The CDR3 has 14 amino acids. The CDR3 DNA reads TGTGCCAGCAGCCGGGACAGGGGGCTAGGGGGCTACACCTTC. Amino acid sequence: CASSRDRGLGGYTF.

V gene TRBV27 combines with J gene TRBJ2-7, with a weak D call TRBD2 (6 bases). CDR1 MNHEY and CDR2 SMNVEV come from the germline V gene (reference sequence). The CDR3 runs to 13 residues. V was pared by 7 bases and J by 0 bases, with 10 bases between. The CDR3, as DNA: TGTGCCAGCAAGTACGGGAGCTCCTACGAGCAGTACTTC. Its protein product is CASKYGSSYEQYF.

The chain has TRBV11-1 and TRBJ2-7, with 8 bases lining up with TRBD2. Germline V gene sequence: CDR1 SGHAT, CDR2 FQDESV (reference sequence). The V and J ends lost 5 bases and 3 bases, in that order; junction bases with no gene match: 12. The CDR3 runs to 16 residues. CDR3 loop: CASSLGGSGVLYEQYF. CDR3 coding DNA: TGTGCCAGCAGCCTAGGGGGTAGCGGGGTCCTCTACGAGCAGTACTTC.

V is TRBV29-1 and J is TRBJ1-1; unclear D gene. Germline V lookup: CDR1 SQVTM, CDR2 ANQGSEA. The length of the CDR3 is 14 residues. V lost 3 bases and J 4 bases, leaving 15 bases between the germline ends. Here the CDR3 reads CSVDRGGLGTEAFF. DNA for the CDR3: TGCAGCGTTGATCGCGGTGGGTTAGGCACTGAAGCTTTCTTT.

On this clone itself: The junction departs from germline at one end; a sequencing error may be responsible. The chain carries TRBV5-8 and TRBJ2-7; TRBD1 agrees at 8 bases. The germline V gene encodes CDR1 SGHTS and CDR2 YDEGEE. The CDR3 spans 10 residues. This chain's CDR3 is CASSFRQGKF. Written as DNA, the CDR3 is TGTGCCAGCAGCTTTAGACAGGGGAAATTC.

The sample holds a few counts of this clone. The chain couples TRBV7-3 to TRBJ2-2; 10 nucleotides agree with TRBD1. Germline V gives CDR1 SGHTA, CDR2 FQGTGA. V lost 7 bases, J lost 4 bases, and 3 bases stayed unmatched. The CDR3 totals 14 residues. The CDR3 region is CASTRTGGTGELFF. The CDR3 DNA reads as TGTGCCAGCACCCGGACAGGGGGCACCGGGGAGCTGTTTTTT.

The J gene is TRBJ2-2, the V gene TRBV27; 9 bases align to TRBD1. There are 15 residues in the CDR3. J lost 5 bases, V lost 3 bases, and 4 bases had no gene match. The germline gives CDR1 MNHEY, CDR2 SMNVEV (reference sequence). As DNA, the CDR3 is TGTGCCAGCAGTTTGCGGGACAGGGTAACCGGGGAGCTGTTTTTT. Protein sequence: CASSLRDRVTGELFF.

V is TRBV27 and J is TRBJ1-2, with a possible D match to TRBD1 (6 bases). V was pared by 5 bases and J by 8 bases, with 39 bases between. The germline V gene encodes CDR1 MNHEY and CDR2 SMNVEV (reference sequence). The CDR3 loop spans 21 amino acids. The CDR3 protein is CASSPLESDSYKGQFQSGYTF. Here the CDR3 DNA reads TGTGCCAGCAGTCCCCTGGAGTCTGACAGTTACAAAGGACAGTTTCAATCGGGCTACACCTTC.

The sample holds one count of this clone. The chain employs TRBV3-1 (or the pseudogene TRBV3-2) and TRBJ2-7, with 13 bases lining up with TRBD2. There are 16 residues in the CDR3. The trim removed 3 bases at V and 3 bases at J, leaving 5 bases unmatched. CDR1 and CDR2 from the germline V gene are LGHDT and YNNKEL (reference sequence). Here the CDR3 reads CASSHAGLAGIYEQYF. The CDR3 DNA sequence: TGTGCCAGCAGCCACGCGGGACTAGCGGGAATCTACGAGCAGTACTTC.

This chain links TRBV12-3 or TRBV12-4 with TRBJ1-4; 7 nucleotides match TRBD1. This CDR3 has 13 amino acids. V lost 3 bases to trimming and J lost 9 bases; unmatched junction nucleotides: 4. For the CDR3, the DNA is TGTGCCAGCAGTTTCCCGGACAGGAAAAAACTGTTTTTT. Translating gives CASSFPDRKKLFF.

DNA for the CDR3: TGCGCCAGCAGTCAACTAGTCGGCGGGAGACGGGTTGGGGCTTACGAGCAGTACTTC. Translation gives CASSQLVGGRRVGAYEQYF. The rearrangement uses TRBV23-1 and TRBJ2-7, with 7 bases lining up with TRBD2. TRBV23-1 is an ORF; its function is uncertain. This CDR3 is built from 19 residues. Trimming took 2 bases from V and 4 from J; bases not matched to a gene: 20.

This rearrangement joins TRBV25-1 to TRBJ1-2; D is uncertain. Germline assignment: CDR1 MGHDK and CDR2 SYGVNS. V was clipped by 2 bases and J by 5 bases, with 9 bases between them. CDR3 length equals 13 residues. CDR3 coding DNA: TGTGCCAGCAGTGAAGCGACTCTGTATGGCTACACCTTC. Translating it yields CASSEATLYGYTF.

The chain uses TRBV24-1 and TRBJ1-4, with TRBD1 matching 7 bases. This CDR3 comprises 15 residues. V lost 3 bases, J lost 5 bases, and 5 bases stayed unmatched. Germline loops: CDR1 KGHDR, CDR2 SFDVKD. The CDR3 coding sequence is TGTGCCACCAGTGATACACAGGGGCCCAATGAAAAACTGTTTTTT. It codes for CATSDTQGPNEKLFF.

A single count supports this clone. The chain combines TRBV9 with TRBJ2-6; D is uncertain. The CDR3 consists of 16 residues. The V and J ends lost 0 bases and 0 bases respectively, with 7 bases between them. Germline assignment: CDR1 SGDLS and CDR2 YYNGEE. The CDR3: CASSVGFGSGANVLTF. Written as DNA, the CDR3 is TGTGCCAGCAGCGTAGGATTCGGCTCTGGGGCCAACGTCCTGACTTTC.

The V call is TRBV27, the J call TRBJ2-2, with TRBD1 matching over 7 bases. The germline V gene encodes CDR1 MNHEY and CDR2 SMNVEV (reference sequence). V was clipped by 6 bases and J by 5 bases; unmatched bases: 6. The CDR3 is 14 residues long. CDR3 DNA: TGTGCCAGCAGAGACAGGGCAGGGACCGGGGAGCTGTTTTTT. Residues: CASRDRAGTGELFF.

This clone was recorded once. This chain connects TRBV5-4 to TRBJ1-4; tentative D call: TRBD1 (6 bases). The V end was cut by 4 bases, the J end by 7 bases, with 14 bases between. The CDR3 length is 14 residues. In germline, CDR1 is SGHNT, CDR2 YYREEE (reference sequence). Here the CDR3 reads CASSLDRAGEKLFF. DNA of the CDR3: TGTGCCAGCAGCCTGGACAGAGCCGGTGAAAAACTGTTTTTT.

This chain links TRBV7-3 with TRBJ2-3; 9 nucleotides line up with TRBD2. CDR3 length equals 18 residues. V trimming: 5 bases; J trimming: 1 base; junction bases outside the gene matches: 13. Germline V CDR1 and CDR2: SGHTA, FQGTGA. The CDR3 loop is CASSPWGGRGSGTDTQYF. For the CDR3, the DNA is TGTGCCAGCAGCCCATGGGGCGGGAGGGGGTCTGGCACAGATACGCAGTATTTT.

Concerning this clone itself: Other DNA sequences from this sample encode an identical CDR3 as well. This sequence joins TRBV18 and TRBJ2-5; 7 bases align to TRBD2. From germline, CDR1 is KGHSH and CDR2 LQKENI. This CDR3 is built from 14 residues. After removal of 3 bases from V and 4 bases from J, the junction contained 5 bases not matched to a gene. CDR3 bases: TGTGCCAGCTCACCCCGCGGGAGTGGAGAGACCCAGTACTTC. This sequence encodes CASSPRGSGETQYF.